One T cell receptor beta chain is described in this entry. Its specificity is not known. The sample belongs to a study of blood T cells in healthy people across ages. Overall study findings and caveats: In the absence of known donor CMV status, changes in expanded clonotypes were possibly confounded.

Using a J-beta primer mix together with a sample-barcoded 5' primer, a second PCR was run for 7 to 11 cycles. Every molecule of cDNA carried a tag from a template-switch adaptor with 12 random nucleotides. Using its own MiXCR run on the 5' RACE reads, TCRdb lists one record per CDR3 protein. This sample carries 1.5 million to 2 million distinct CDR3 sequences, 25% to 30% of them seen once, and the ten largest clones take 7.7%. Germline loops: CDR1 SNHLY, CDR2 FYNNEI. The CDR3 is made up of 19 amino acids. V dropped 0 bases and J dropped 6 bases, with 24 bases sitting between them. The material sequenced was blood. The clonotype comes from a woman aged 25 to 39 in good health. The rearrangement uses TRBV2 and TRBJ2-1, with D tentatively TRBD2 (7 bases). The CDR3 region has the DNA TGTGCCAGCAGTGAAGCCCGCGGGGGCCTAGCGGTGTATCTCAATGAGCAGTTCTTC. Amino acid sequence: CASSEARGGLAVYLNEQFF.